The 12 T cell receptor beta chains in this list originate from one sample, sequenced in a study of memory CD4+ T cells and cytomegalovirus serostatus. The sort gate was single viable CD3+CD4+CD8-CD45RO+ cells for memory CD4+ T cells. Assay: immunoSEQ multiplex PCR; the TCRdb copy retains only in-frame clones and omits some. The repertoire holds some 48,000 clones, around four fifths seen once, with approximately 0.78% in the top ten. Sequenced sample: memory CD4+ T cells from blood. The receptors shown here come from an adult in good health and CMV-seronegative.

This rearrangement joins TRBV7-2 to TRBJ2-2; 7 bases fit TRBD1. CDR3 length equals 15 residues. Losses at the gene ends were 4 bases for V and 0 bases for J; bases not matched to a gene: 2. Germline V gene data show CDR1 as SGHTA and CDR2 as FQGNSA. The CDR3 spells CASSYTGANTGELFF. CDR3 bases: TGTGCCAGCAGCTATACAGGGGCGAACACCGGGGAGCTGTTTTTT.

The chain links TRBV18 to TRBJ2-4; perhaps TRBD2 as D (7 bases). Germline V lookup: CDR1 KGHSH, CDR2 LQKENI. The length of the CDR3 is 15 residues. Trimming cost V 1 base and J 8 bases, with 15 bases left between them. CDR3 protein: CASSPRSGGRDIQYF. In DNA form, the CDR3 reads TGTGCCAGCTCACCACGCTCGGGGGGCCGGGACATTCAGTACTTC. The full variable domain, in which reference TRBV18 and TRBJ2-4 provide the parts outside the CDR3, is NAGVMQNPRHLVRRRGQEARLRCSPMKGHSHVYWYRQLPEEGLKFMVYLQKENIIDESGMPKERFSAEFPKEGPSILRIQQVVRGDSAAYFCASSPRSGGRDIQYFGAGTRLSVL.

CDR3 sequence (DNA): TGTGCCAGTAGTCCGCGGACAGGGGAACATGGCTACACCTTC. Its translation: CASSPRTGEHGYTF. The V and J genes are TRBV19 and TRBJ1-2; TRBD1 matches 9 bases. CDR1 is LNHDA, CDR2 SQIVND, per germline (reference sequence). V shed 5 bases and J 6 bases; nucleotides not matched to a gene: 7. The CDR3 is made up of 14 amino acids. Using reference TRBV19 and TRBJ1-2 for the parts outside the CDR3, the full variable domain is DGGITQSPKYLFRKEGQNVTLSCEQNLNHDAMYWYRQDPGQGLRLIYYSQIVNDFQKGDIAEGYSVSREKKESFPLTVTSAQKNPTAFYLCASSPRTGEHGYTFGSGTRLTVV.

The V and J genes are TRBV5-6 and TRBJ2-7; D possibly corresponds to TRBD2 (6 bases). The germline V gene encodes CDR1 SGHDT and CDR2 YYEEEE. CDR3 length: 16 amino acids. Trimming took 2 bases from V and 4 from J, leaving 19 bases between them. This CDR3 is CASSFVQNLEGYEQYF. The CDR3 coding sequence is TGTGCCAGCAGCTTCGTACAGAACCTGGAGGGTTACGAGCAGTACTTC.

The V call is TRBV2, the J call TRBJ1-5; maybe TRBD1 (5 bases). CDR3 length: 12 amino acids. Germline V gene sequence: CDR1 SNHLY, CDR2 FYNNEI. The V end lost 6 bases, the J end lost 4 bases, and 7 bases lay between the germline ends. This CDR3 is CASRGGNQPQHF. The CDR3 bases are TGTGCCAGCAGGGGGGGAAATCAGCCCCAGCATTTT.

The chain employs TRBV6-6 and TRBJ1-5; D uncertain. CDR1 and CDR2 from the germline V gene are MNHNY and SVGAGI (reference sequence). CDR3 length: 12 amino acids. V shed 1 base and J shed 6 bases, with 4 bases lying between them. DNA for the CDR3: TGTGCCAGCAGTTACTTAGGTCAGCCCCAGCATTTT. It yields the protein CASSYLGQPQHF.

The table lists this clone with a few counts. The gene calls are TRBV30 and TRBJ1-6; tentatively, D is TRBD1 (5 bases). This CDR3 has 15 amino acids. Trimming shortened V by 4 bases and J by 7 bases, and 17 bases separated the two germline ends. Looked up from germline, CDR1 is GTSNPN and CDR2 is SVGIG (reference sequence). In DNA, the CDR3 is TGTGCCTGGACCTCGGGGGGGACTCTCAATTCACCCCTCCACTTT. Its translation: CAWTSGGTLNSPLHF.

In this sample, this clone turned up once. The chain carries TRBV11-3 and TRBJ2-1; the D gene could be TRBD1 or TRBD2 (6 bases each). This CDR3 has 14 amino acids. Germline lookup yields CDR1 SGHNT and CDR2 YENEEA. Trimming shortened V by 3 bases and J by 4 bases, and 10 bases separated the two germline ends. CDR3 region: CASSLGGRYNEQFF. In nucleotides, the CDR3 is TGTGCCAGCAGCTTGGGGGGCCGGTACAATGAGCAGTTCTTC.

The rearrangement uses TRBV5-6 and TRBJ1-1, with D unresolved. The CDR3 is made up of 13 amino acids. Trimming removed 0 bases from V and 5 bases from J, with 8 bases in between. Germline V CDR1 and CDR2: SGHDT, YYEEEE. The CDR3 region is CASSLGARTEAFF. In nucleotides, the CDR3 is TGTGCCAGCAGCTTGGGCGCGAGGACTGAAGCTTTCTTT.

The J gene is TRBJ2-7, the V gene TRBV28, with TRBD1 identical over 9 bases. Germline values: CDR1 MDHEN, CDR2 SYDVKM. V lost 6 bases to trimming and J lost 2 bases; unmatched junction nucleotides: 8. The CDR3 contains 15 residues. The CDR3 coding sequence is TGTGCCAGCAGACTGAGGGGGGACAGGGCCTACGAGCAGTACTTC. This translates into CASRLRGDRAYEQYF.

This clone was picked up a small number of times. This chain uses TRBV2 with TRBJ1-5; D remains unclear. Trimming pared 9 bases from V and 0 bases from J, leaving 15 bases between. The CDR3 length is 15 residues. CDR1 is SNHLY and CDR2 is FYNNEI in the germline V gene. As DNA, the CDR3 is TGTGCCAGTACGATTCAATTACATAGCAATCAGCCCCAGCATTTT. Its translation: CASTIQLHSNQPQHF.

The chain joins TRBV27 to TRBJ2-6, with TRBD1 matching over 7 bases. The ends lost 5 bases at V and 1 base at J; junction bases unmatched: 8. The CDR3 extends over 17 amino acids. Per the germline V gene, CDR1 is MNHEY and CDR2 is SMNVEV (reference sequence). CDR3 sequence reads: CASSPQGVGSGANVLTF. The CDR3 nucleotides read TGTGCCAGCAGTCCCCAGGGGGTGGGTTCTGGGGCCAACGTCCTGACTTTC.